One sample yielded the 29 T cell receptor beta chains listed below, sequenced in a study of Graves' ophthalmopathy and Graves' hyperthyroidism. CDR3 regions of TCR beta were amplified from RNA transcripts. RT-PCR was first run with HTBI primers, then multiplex PCR in a second round. Each CDR3 protein gets one entry after TCRdb re-called the multiplex PCR reads with MiXCR. The repertoire has a few hundred thousand distinct CDR3 sequences, roughly a sixth of them found once; the top ten carry 2% to 3%. Sample: peripheral blood. All receptors derive from an adult woman with stable Graves' hyperthyroidism.

There are many counts of this clonotype. The genes are TRBV6-2 or TRBV6-3 and TRBJ2-7; tentatively, D is TRBD1 (5 bases). This CDR3 region has 14 residues. With 4 bases removed from V and 2 bases from J, the gap between germline ends came to 12 bases. Germline V lookup: CDR1 MNHEY, CDR2 SVGEGT. The CDR3 DNA reads as TGTGCCAGCAGTTCCAGGACAAGACCCTACGAGCAGTACTTC. Protein sequence: CASSSRTRPYEQYF.

This clonotype was observed at least ten times. The chain has TRBV28 and TRBJ1-2, with D perhaps matching TRBD1 (5 bases). Germline CDR1 MDHEN, CDR2 SYDVKM. V lost 1 base and J 1 base, leaving 22 bases between the germline ends. This CDR3 is built from 19 residues. CDR3 DNA sequence: TGTGCCAGCAGTTTATACGAAGGGGAGTCTTGGGGACTTAACTATGGCTACACCTTC. It specifies CASSLYEGESWGLNYGYTF.

Many counts were recorded for this clonotype. This chain joins TRBV5-1 and TRBJ2-2; 9 bases are shared with TRBD1. The junction had 2 bases not matched to a gene; V was cut back by 3 bases and J by 5 bases. Per germline, CDR1 SGHRS and CDR2 YFSETQ. This CDR3 region has 14 residues. The CDR3 bases are TGCGCCAGCAGCTGGACAGGGGTTACCGGGGAGCTGTTTTTT. Its protein is CASSWTGVTGELFF.

This clonotype was found many times. This sequence joins TRBV6-5 and TRBJ1-1; no firm D call. In germline, CDR1 is MNHEY, CDR2 SVGAGI. The CDR3 runs to 14 residues. V was cut by 4 bases and J by 5 bases, with 14 bases left in between. Here the CDR3 DNA reads TGTGCCAGCAGTTTAGTCGAGGGAGGGACTGAAGCTTTCTTT. Translating gives CASSLVEGGTEAFF.

This clonotype was detected ten times or more. The chain has TRBV6-1 and TRBJ1-6; TRBD1 matches at 9 bases. CDR3 length equals 13 residues. Trimming removed 6 bases from V and 8 bases from J; junction bases left unmatched: 2. In germline, CDR1 is MNHNS, CDR2 SASEGT. The CDR3: CASRGQGHSPLHF. The CDR3, as DNA: TGTGCCAGCAGAGGACAGGGGCATTCACCCCTCCACTTT.

This clonotype was picked up many times. This chain joins TRBV5-1 and TRBJ1-1; 7 nucleotides align to TRBD1. Trimming cost V 2 bases and J 4 bases; bases outside gene matches: 8. Germline lookup yields CDR1 SGHRS and CDR2 YFSETQ. This CDR3 contains 15 residues. Here the CDR3 reads CASSFGGDSRTEAFF. CDR3 DNA: TGCGCCAGCAGCTTTGGTGGGGACAGCCGCACTGAAGCTTTCTTT.

With regard to this clonotype: The junction departs from the called germline gene at one end, perhaps through a read error. The J gene is TRBJ1-2, the V gene TRBV19, with D possibly TRBD1 on 5 matching bases. This CDR3 is 14 amino acids long. Germline V gene data show CDR1 as LNHDA and CDR2 as SQIVND (reference sequence). The CDR3 loop is CASSRETRGYGYTF. The DNA for the CDR3 is TGTGCCAGTAGTCGGGAGACGAGGGGCTATGGTTACACCTTC.

The gene calls are TRBV19 and TRBJ1-2; weak D call: TRBD1 (5 bases). Germline V gives CDR1 LNHDA, CDR2 SQIVND (reference sequence). Trimming took 9 bases from V and 8 from J, leaving 19 bases between them. This CDR3 region has 13 residues. The CDR3 coding sequence is TGTGCCAGCTACCGGGACGCGGGTGCAGGCTACACCTTC. Translating it yields CASYRDAGAGYTF.

This clonotype was recorded many times. V usage is TRBV7-8 and J usage is TRBJ2-7; TRBD2 matches 11 bases. Per germline, CDR1 SGHVS and CDR2 FQNEAQ. V was clipped by 5 bases and J by 2 bases; unmatched bases: 11. The CDR3 is 17 amino acids. CDR3 protein: CASSKRPSGRPPYEQYF. In DNA, the CDR3 is TGTGCCAGCAGCAAAAGACCTAGCGGGAGGCCCCCCTACGAGCAGTACTTC. The variable domain in full, with the rest retrieved from reference TRBV7-8 and TRBJ2-7, is GAGVSQSPRYKVAKRGQDVALRCDPISGHVSLFWYQQALGQGPEFLTYFQNEAQLDKSGLPSDRFFAERPEGSVSTLKIQRTQQEDSAVYLCASSKRPSGRPPYEQYFGPGTRLTVT.

CDR3 region: CASSQRQGVDTEAFF. The DNA of the CDR3 is TGTGCCAGCAGCCAAAGACAGGGGGTGGACACTGAAGCTTTCTTT. The rearrangement joins TRBV3-1 to TRBJ1-1; 9 nucleotides match TRBD1. Germline loops: CDR1 LGHDT, CDR2 YNNKEL (reference sequence). Trimming at V came to 2 bases and at J to 3 bases, leaving 4 bases not matched to a gene. The CDR3 is 15 residues long.

A note on this clonotype: Its ends do not fully match the called genes, so a read error is possible. The chain links TRBV7-8 to TRBJ2-7, with D unresolved. The germline V gene has CDR1 SGHVS and CDR2 FQNEAQ. The CDR3 sequence is 13 residues long. The CDR3 coding sequence is TGTGCCAGCAGCTTAGCGGGCGCCTACGAGGAGTACTTC. Translated, it gives CASSLAGAYEEYF.

Many counts were recorded for this clonotype. The chain links TRBV30 to TRBJ2-7; 9 bases match TRBD2. Germline loops: CDR1 GTSNPN, CDR2 SVGIG (reference sequence). This CDR3 contains 13 residues. V shed 5 bases, J shed 7 bases, and the junction held 9 bases outside the gene matches. The CDR3 DNA sequence: TGTGCCTGGGCGAGGGGTAGCGGGAGAGAGCAGTACTTC. It encodes CAWARGSGREQYF.

This clonotype came up many times. V and J are TRBV6-1 and TRBJ2-7; 8 nucleotides align to TRBD1. The CDR3 is 13 amino acids. The V gene's germline CDR1 is MNHNS and CDR2 SASEGT. V shed 6 bases and J 6 bases; nucleotides not matched to a gene: 7. CDR3 sequence: CASSLRQGPEQYF. CDR3 DNA: TGTGCCAGCAGCCTCCGACAGGGGCCCGAGCAGTACTTC.

This clonotype was seen a handful of times. The DNA for the CDR3 is TGCAGCGTTTCGGACAGACTAGCCAAAAACATTCAGTACTTC. It codes for CSVSDRLAKNIQYF. The V call is TRBV29-1, the J call TRBJ2-4; D perhaps matches TRBD1 (6 bases). V was shortened by 5 bases and J by 0 bases, with 11 bases between the two germline ends. CDR3 length: 14 residues. Germline lookup yields CDR1 SQVTM and CDR2 ANQGSEA.

This clonotype was counted many times. The genes are TRBV6-1 and TRBJ2-7; the match to TRBD1 covers 9 bases. Germline V gene sequence: CDR1 MNHNS, CDR2 SASEGT. The CDR3 consists of 14 residues. The V gene end was trimmed by 6 bases and the J gene end by 3 bases; junction bases not matched to a gene: 6. CDR3 nucleotide sequence: TGTGCCAGCAGCGCCGGGACAGGGATCTACGAGCAGTACTTC. This encodes CASSAGTGIYEQYF.

The CDR3 loop reads CASSVRTVNTEAFF. The DNA for the CDR3 is TGCGCCAGCAGCGTCCGGACCGTGAACACTGAAGCTTTCTTT. This chain connects TRBV5-1 to TRBJ1-1; D is unclear. Germline V gene sequence: CDR1 SGHRS, CDR2 YFSETQ. V gave up 4 bases and J gave up 0 bases, with 10 bases separating them. The CDR3 loop spans 14 amino acids.

The gene calls are TRBV19 and TRBJ2-5; D possibly matches TRBD1 or TRBD2 (6 bases each). The germline CDR1 and CDR2 sequences are LNHDA and SQIVND (reference sequence). This CDR3 comprises 14 residues. V was cut by 4 bases and J by 0 bases, with 9 bases left in between. CDR3 sequence reads: CASSRGGYQETQYF. DNA for the CDR3: TGTGCCAGTAGTAGAGGGGGGTACCAAGAGACCCAGTACTTC.

The chain is built from TRBV11-2 and TRBJ2-1, with 7 nucleotides matching TRBD2. The trim removed 4 bases at V and 0 bases at J, leaving 9 bases unmatched. CDR1 is SGHAT, CDR2 FQNNGV, per germline. The CDR3 extends over 17 amino acids. The CDR3 spells CASSSNPGTISYNEQFF. The CDR3 coding sequence is TGTGCCAGCAGCTCGAACCCCGGGACTATCTCCTACAATGAGCAGTTCTTC. The full variable domain, rest sourced from reference TRBV11-2 and TRBJ2-1, is EAGVAQSPRYKIIEKRQSVAFWCNPISGHATLYWYQQILGQGPKLLIQFQNNGVVDDSQLPKDRFSAERLKGVDSTLKIQPAKLEDSAVYLCASSSNPGTISYNEQFFGPGTRLTVL.

This clonotype was found many times. This CDR3 reads CASSERGRGYEQYF. The CDR3 nucleotides are TGTGCCAGCAGTGAGCGCGGGAGGGGATACGAGCAGTACTTC. The chain uses TRBV25-1 and TRBJ2-7, with 9 bases lining up with TRBD2. Looked up from germline, CDR1 is MGHDK and CDR2 is SYGVNS. The CDR3 consists of 14 residues. With V trimmed by 3 bases and J by 4 bases, 4 bases remained unmatched.

This clonotype was picked up many times. The rearrangement joins TRBV4-1 to TRBJ2-5, with 10 bases aligning to TRBD2. Per the germline V gene, CDR1 is MGHRA and CDR2 is YSYEKL. V dropped 0 bases and J dropped 5; count of bases not matched to a gene: 12. This CDR3 has 18 amino acids. The CDR3 loop is CASSQDPSGSLSGETQYF. CDR3 coding DNA: TGCGCCAGCAGCCAAGATCCTAGCGGGAGCCTAAGCGGGGAGACCCAGTACTTC.

This clonotype came up many times. This chain uses TRBV2 with TRBJ2-7; D ambiguous. Per germline, CDR1 SNHLY and CDR2 FYNNEI. Trimming took 1 base from V and 3 from J, leaving 7 bases between them. This CDR3 contains 13 residues. The DNA for the CDR3 is TGTGCCAGCAGTGAAGGAGTTTACTACGAGCAGTACTTC. Translated, it gives CASSEGVYYEQYF.

This clonotype was observed at least ten times. The chain employs TRBV12-3 or TRBV12-4 and TRBJ2-2; 7 bases agree with TRBD2. This CDR3 has 14 residues. V lost 8 bases to trimming and J lost 4 bases; unmatched junction nucleotides: 7. CDR3 region: CASLAGVSTGELFF. The CDR3 DNA sequence: TGTGCCAGCCTGGCGGGAGTGAGCACCGGGGAGCTGTTTTTT.

This rearrangement joins TRBV28 to TRBJ2-3, with TRBD1 as a possible D gene (6 bases). Per the germline V gene, CDR1 is MDHEN and CDR2 is SYDVKM. This CDR3 has 18 residues. Deletions cut 4 bases from V and 2 bases from J, with 22 bases between. The DNA for the CDR3 is TGTGCCAGCAGTTCCTCCGTTAACAGGGTGAGGAACACAGATACGCAGTATTTT. Translated, it gives CASSSSVNRVRNTDTQYF.

This clonotype was observed at least ten times. This rearrangement joins TRBV6-2 or TRBV6-3 to TRBJ2-4; weak D call: TRBD1 (5 bases). Germline CDR1 reads MNHEY; CDR2 reads SVGEGT. This CDR3 has 11 amino acids. V lost 6 bases and J lost 11, with 11 bases in between. The CDR3 coding sequence is TGTGCCAGCAGCTCTAGGGGTTTTCAGTACTTC. Translation gives CASSSRGFQYF.

This clonotype was found once. This could be a read error, since a much larger clone is one nucleotide away. The CDR3 coding sequence is TGTGCCAGCAGTATTCACAGATCCAACACTGAAGCTTGCTTT. Protein product: CASSIHRSNTEACF. The chain employs TRBV5-6 and TRBJ1-1; D gene ambiguous. This CDR3 comprises 14 residues. Germline V gives CDR1 SGHDT, CDR2 YYEEEE. Variable domain in full (rest from reference TRBV5-6 and TRBJ1-1): DAGVTQSPTHLIKTRGQQVTLRCSPKSGHDTVSWYQQALGQGPQFIFQYYEEEERQRGNFPDRFSGHQFPNYSSELNVNALLLGDSALYLCASSIHRSNTEACFGQGTRLTVV.

This sequence joins TRBV6-2 or TRBV6-3 and TRBJ2-5; D gene uncertain. CDR1 and CDR2 from the germline V gene are MNHEY and SVGEGT. V lost 1 base, J lost 6 bases, and 9 bases lay in between. The CDR3 is 13 amino acids. CDR3 DNA: TGTGCCAGCAGTTACTGGGGTGGGAAGACCCAGTACTTC. Its translation: CASSYWGGKTQYF.

This clonotype was seen repeatedly, ten times or more. This chain uses TRBV5-1 with TRBJ2-2; D may be TRBD1 (5 bases). There are 15 residues in the CDR3. V was clipped by 1 base and J by 5 bases, with 12 bases between them. Germline V gene data show CDR1 as SGHRS and CDR2 as YFSETQ. This CDR3 reads CASSLQGAWTGELFF. The CDR3 DNA reads as TGCGCCAGCAGCTTGCAGGGTGCGTGGACCGGGGAGCTGTTTTTT.

This clonotype was detected ten times or more. One base away lies a much larger clone, so this may be a sequencing read error. The chain employs TRBV6-5 and TRBJ2-2; D gene uncertain. In germline, CDR1 is MNHEY, CDR2 SVGAGI. Trimming shortened V by 0 bases and J by 4 bases, and 3 bases separated the two germline ends. The CDR3 extends over 13 amino acids. The CDR3 DNA follows: TGTGCCAGCAGTTACTCGATCACCGGGGAGCTGTTTTTT. It yields the protein CASSYSITGELFF.

This clonotype was detected many times. The V call is TRBV7-9, the J call TRBJ2-6; D not resolved. The V end lost 5 bases, the J end lost 3 bases, and 11 bases lay between the germline ends. Germline V gives CDR1 SEHNR, CDR2 FQNEAQ (reference sequence). This CDR3 contains 15 residues. The CDR3 spells CASSPPGVGANVLTF. CDR3 in DNA: TGTGCCAGCAGCCCCCCCGGAGTTGGGGCCAACGTCCTGACTTTC.